This T cell receptor (beta chain) was observed in a study of beta chain features in type 1 diabetes. About the research overall: When patients were set against healthy donors, age, gender and cell yields were similar. Broader study findings: Fewer junction insertions and more nucleotide deletions appeared in type 1 diabetes patients.

Each of the CD4+ naive, central memory, regulatory and stem cell-like memory populations was sorted via CD45RO/CCR7/CD25/CD127/CD95/CD27. Sorting produced populations that all topped 95% purity. Every isolated RNA sample was fully reverse transcribed, so sequencing captured expressed TCRB transcripts. Method: immunoSEQ multiplex PCR; TCRdb's copy keeps in-frame clones and lacks some. The repertoire includes over 150,000 clones, about 8.5% of them detected once, and about 0.6% sits in the top ten. On this clone itself: Its target is not known.

Germline assignment: CDR1 SGHTA and CDR2 FQGTGA. This CDR3 spans 19 amino acids. V lost 1 base, J lost 0 bases, and 16 bases lay in between. Input material: central memory CD4+ T cells from blood. This TCR derives from a man aged 18 to 29 in good health. The chain is built from TRBV7-3 and TRBJ2-6; TRBD1 might be the D (6 bases). The CDR3 is CASSLMGAQGISGANVLTF. The CDR3 DNA follows: TGTGCCAGCAGCTTAATGGGGGCGCAGGGCATCTCTGGGGCCAACGTCCTGACTTTC. The variable domain in full, completed from reference TRBV7-3 and TRBJ2-6, reads GAGVSQTPSNKVTEKGKYVELRCDPISGHTALYWYRQSLGQGPEFLIYFQGTGAADDSGLPNDRFFAVRPEGSVSTLKIQRTERGDSAVYLCASSLMGAQGISGANVLTFGAGSRLTVL.